The sequence of this TCR beta chain was determined in a study of OX40 agonist ivuxolimab in advanced cancers. In the study overall: Ivuxolimab, which targeted the costimulatory receptor OX40 (CD134), was an agonistic, fully human IgG2 monoclonal antibody. Intravenous ivuxolimab was administered to patients every 2 weeks at six dose levels: 0.01, 0.1, 0.3, 1.5, 3 and 10 mg/kg. The dose-escalation cohort was about 83% male with a mean age of approximately 60 years, ranging from 23 to 79. Of the roughly 54 patients in dose escalation, some 19 had hepatocellular carcinoma, some 15 had melanoma, 9 had renal cell carcinoma and 9 had head and neck cancer. Prior anti-PD-1, anti-PD-L1 or anti-CTLA-4 therapy was permitted, and checkpoint inhibitors had been received by roughly 42% of dose-escalation patients. Partial responses occurred in three dose-escalation patients, of whom one had hepatocellular carcinoma and two had cutaneous melanoma. The point of sequencing TCRbeta in the periphery was to test whether ivuxolimab changed TCR sequence diversity and drove clonal T-cell expansion. The paper reports the monotherapy dose-escalation portion (N = 52 patients) of the phase I ivuxolimab trial.

The CDR3 sequence holds 16 residues, the cysteine and phenylalanine included. Of the read, only the CDR3 DNA is kept; its 48 bases are in frame from base 1. CDR1 and CDR2, per the germline V gene, are ENHRY and SYGVKD. V ends up 6 bases short and J 5 bases short, with an unmatched junction base count of 12. A note on this clone: No antigen is known for it. It has no much larger one-base neighbor in the sample; base qualities were not kept.

The trial excluded patients who had a history of autoimmune disease or were on systemic immunosuppression. Peripheral blood for TCR sequencing was drawn from every dose cohort at baseline, at cycle 4 day 1 and at cycle 7 day 1. The samples were drawn from a first-in-human, open-label, multicenter phase I dose-escalation trial of ivuxolimab. Adults with locally advanced or metastatic melanoma, renal cell, hepatocellular, or head and neck squamous cell carcinoma were enrolled in the trial. CD4+ and CD8+ T cells were sorted separately from peripheral blood before TCR sequencing. What the study reported, not specific to this receptor: At doses from 0.1 to 3.0 mg/kg, clonal expansion was seen in both CD4+ and CD8+ blood T cells between baseline and week 6. Low levels of normalized T-cell clonal expansion were also seen in some nonresponding patients. In the 0.1-3.0 mg/kg groups, partial responders were among the patients with the lowest normalized peripheral clonal expansion, particularly in CD8+ T cells. On average, CD8+ T cells showed more expanded clones than CD4+ T cells after ivuxolimab. Antigen specificity was not determined for the clonally expanded peripheral T cells.

Genomic DNA was extracted from sorted cells for sequencing of the TCRbeta CDR3 region. TCRbeta CDR3 regions were sequenced using the immunoSEQ Assay. Held by TCRdb, this immuneACCESS table contains in-frame sequences only and omits some clones. Under half of the omission traces to an unresolved V gene where checked; the cause of the rest is unknown. The sample contains tens of thousands of clones, 81% of them found a single time. Of the sample, over 3.5% falls within the top ten clones. The receptor comes from an adult with an advanced solid tumor such as melanoma, head and neck, liver or kidney cancer. This chain joins TRBV10-3 to TRBJ2-1, with 8 junctional bases fitting TRBD2. The sample was CD4+ or CD8+ T cells sorted from blood, taken in a trial of the OX40 agonist ivuxolimab. The CDR3 reads as follows: CAIRTQRAGGHNEQFF. The base sequence is TGTGCCATCAGGACCCAGAGGGCGGGAGGTCACAATGAGCAGTTCTTC.